The 7 T cell receptor beta chains in this list originate from one sample, sequenced in a study of T-cell reconstitution after alpha-beta-depleted transplantation in children. Using unique molecular identifiers, the investigators prepared the TCRbeta library. TCRdb re-called the PCR reads through MiXCR, storing one row per CDR3 protein. The sample has under 850,000 distinct CDR3 sequences; 10% to 15% are singletons. The sequenced sample was PBMCs, obtained before TCRalphabeta/CD19-depleted stem cell transplant. These receptors all come from a girl aged 2 to 10 with congenital amegakaryocytic thrombocytopenia, due to receive a stem cell transplant.

The rearrangement uses TRBV5-6 and TRBJ2-7, with 10 bases that match TRBD2. Germline V gene sequence: CDR1 SGHDT, CDR2 YYEEEE. V lost 4 bases and J lost 4; bases outside the gene matches: 11. The CDR3 totals 16 residues. CDR3 coding DNA: TGTGCCAGCAGCCCCGGGCTAGCGGGAGATTGGTACGAGCAGTACTTC. Encoded protein: CASSPGLAGDWYEQYF.

This clonotype was detected ten times or more. The V call is TRBV20-1, the J call TRBJ2-3, with no clear D. The CDR3 extends over 16 amino acids. Germline assignment: CDR1 DFQATT and CDR2 SNEGSKA (reference sequence). Deletions cut 6 bases from V and 1 base from J, with 20 bases between. This CDR3 is CSALSQRPVGTDTQYF. CDR3 DNA sequence: TGCAGTGCCCTTTCGCAGCGCCCAGTGGGCACAGATACGCAGTATTTT.

A note on this clonotype: A much larger clone lies a single base off, so this may be a read error. This sequence joins TRBV15 and TRBJ1-5; D uncertain. Germline CDR1 is LNHNV and CDR2 is YYDKDF (reference sequence). This CDR3 contains 12 residues. This CDR3 is CATIRDNQPQHF. CDR3 nucleotides: TGTGCCACCATCAGAGATAACCAGCCCCAGCATTTT. Full variable domain (missing parts from reference TRBV15 and TRBJ1-5): DAMVIQNPRYQVTQFGKPVTLSCSQTLNHNVMYWYQQKSSQAPKLLFHYYDKDFNNEADTPDNFQSRRPNTSFCFLDIRSPGLGDTAMYLCATIRDNQPQHFGDGTRLSIL.

This chain uses TRBV7-2 with TRBJ2-7, with D possibly being TRBD1 or TRBD2 (5 bases each). The CDR3 extends over 16 amino acids. V lost 5 bases to trimming and J lost 1 base, with 18 bases between them. The germline gives CDR1 SGHTA, CDR2 FQGNSA. The CDR3 region has the DNA TGTGCCAGCAGCCTCGCCGTCGGGACGGTGTCCTACGAGCAGTACTTC. Encoded protein: CASSLAVGTVSYEQYF.

The V gene is TRBV29-1, the J gene TRBJ2-1, with 8 bases matching TRBD1. Germline V gene sequence: CDR1 SQVTM, CDR2 ANQGSEA. The J segment lost 0 bases and the V segment lost 6 bases, leaving 7 bases of the junction unmatched. The CDR3 loop spans 15 amino acids. The CDR3 coding sequence is TGCAGCGTGGAGGGGACAGGTAGCTCCTACAATGAGCAGTTCTTC. This gives the protein CSVEGTGSSYNEQFF.

The CDR3 region is CASSSTFGTPGSYEQYF. CDR3 DNA: TGTGCCAGCAGCTCAACTTTCGGGACTCCCGGCTCCTACGAGCAGTACTTC. The rearrangement uses TRBV14 and TRBJ2-7; a possible D gene is TRBD2 (6 bases). The CDR3 length is 17 residues. V dropped 5 bases and J dropped 0 bases, with 20 bases sitting between them. CDR1 and CDR2 (germline): SGHDN, FVKESK.

The chain uses TRBV5-1 and TRBJ2-5; TRBD2 matches at 11 bases. Germline CDR1 SGHRS, CDR2 YFSETQ. CDR3 length: 14 amino acids. Trimming removed 7 bases from V and 2 bases from J; junction bases left unmatched: 4. In DNA, the CDR3 is TGCGCCAGCGCGACTAGCGGGAATCAAGAGACCCAGTACTTC. This codes for CASATSGNQETQYF.